This T cell receptor beta chain was identified during a study of blood T cells in healthy people across ages. Trimming took 0 bases from V and 0 from J, leaving 8 bases between them. This CDR3 is 15 amino acids long. In germline, CDR1 is LGHNA, CDR2 YSLEER. Donors each provided 9.5 to 10 milliliters of peripheral blood. Then a second PCR, running about 6 to 11 cycles, was carried out with a sample-barcoded 5' primer and a J-beta primer mix. Every cDNA molecule carried a tag from a template-switch adaptor bearing 12 random nucleotides. TCRdb fed the 5' RACE reads into MiXCR, producing one record per CDR3 protein. The data contain about 800,000 distinct CDR3 sequences, nearly 60% of them singletons.

This receptor was obtained from a young man in good health. The sequencing sample was made of blood. The chain couples TRBV4-3 to TRBJ1-1, with D tentatively TRBD1 (5 bases). The CDR3 region has the DNA TGCGCCAGCAGCCAAGACAGGGATCTGAACACTGAAGCTTTCTTT. Protein: CASSQDRDLNTEAFF.